These T cell receptor beta chains were read from a single sample in a study of blood T cell repertoires in COVID-19. Libraries were prepared by immunoSEQ multiplex PCR; TCRdb keeps only in-frame clonotypes and omits some of them. The sample shows 300,000 to 400,000 clones, roughly 90% of them seen only once. The sequenced material came from peripheral blood. Receptors were obtained from a woman aged 70-85 years with COVID-19, enrolled during active disease. CDR3s leave out the opening cysteine and the closing phenylalanine or tryptophan.

TRBV6-1	TRBJ2-5	ASSALAGDIKETQY
TRBV5-1	TRBJ2-7	ASSPKSGPNEQY
TRBV5-1	TRBJ1-1	ASSLTGQGATEAF
TRBV15	TRBJ2-3	ATSRNTGLGDTQY
TRBV18	TRBJ2-7	ASSPTGQGGYEQY
TRBV30	TRBJ1-5	AWAGTSYQPQH
TRBV4-1	TRBJ1-2	ASSQEQNYGYT
TRBV5-5	TRBJ1-2	ASSLRNLYYGYT
TRBV18	TRBJ2-7	ASSRGTGTGLSYEQY
TRBV11-2	TRBJ2-1	ASSLLRQDRYNEQF
TRBV29-1	TRBJ2-1	SVPDRGPEQF
TRBV4-3	TRBJ1-2	ASSQEGGRSNYGYT
TRBV7-2	TRBJ1-3	ASSREGAGGNTIY
TRBV7-2	TRBJ2-7	ASSLAPGGNEQY
TRBV28	TRBJ1-3	ASEKRGLVPGNTIY
TRBV6-5	TRBJ2-7	ASRGAGFQWLY
TRBV5-1	TRBJ2-3	ASSFPIAGGPADTQY
TRBV28	TRBJ2-3	ATTRWEGGTDTQY
TRBV3-1/TRBV3-2	TRBJ1-1	ASSITQNTEAF
TRBV7-2	TRBJ2-1	ASSLRGSGSSDEQF
TRBV18	TRBJ2-5	ASSPSSGAGETQY
TRBV4-3	TRBJ1-1	ASSQKTRRLVGTEAF
TRBV7-9	TRBJ1-1	ASSLAGGVDEAF
TRBV30	TRBJ1-3	AWSVEGATIY
TRBV29-1	TRBJ2-3	SVVPEAGRTDTQY
TRBV29-1	TRBJ2-1	SVVASGYNEQF